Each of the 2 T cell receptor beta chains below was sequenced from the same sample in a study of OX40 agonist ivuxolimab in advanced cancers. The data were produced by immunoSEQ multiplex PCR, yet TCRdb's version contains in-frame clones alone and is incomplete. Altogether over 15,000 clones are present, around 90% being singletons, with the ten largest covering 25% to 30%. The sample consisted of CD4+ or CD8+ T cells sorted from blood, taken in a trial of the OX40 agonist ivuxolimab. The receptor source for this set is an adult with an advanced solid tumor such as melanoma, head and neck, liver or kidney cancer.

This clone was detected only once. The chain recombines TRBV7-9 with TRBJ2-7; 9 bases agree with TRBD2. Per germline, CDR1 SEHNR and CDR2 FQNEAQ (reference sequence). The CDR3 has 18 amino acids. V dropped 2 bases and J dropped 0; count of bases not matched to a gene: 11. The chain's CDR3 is CASSLSRLAGTSSYEQYF. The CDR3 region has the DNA TGTGCCAGCAGCTTAAGTCGGCTAGCGGGAACCAGCTCCTACGAGCAGTACTTC.

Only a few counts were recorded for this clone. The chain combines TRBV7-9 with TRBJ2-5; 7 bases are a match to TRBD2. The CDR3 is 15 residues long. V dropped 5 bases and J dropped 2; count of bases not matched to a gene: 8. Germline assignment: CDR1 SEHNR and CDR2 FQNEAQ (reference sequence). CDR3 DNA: TGTGCCAGCAGCCCCCGACTAGCCAGGCAAGAGACCCAGTACTTC. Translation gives CASSPRLARQETQYF.